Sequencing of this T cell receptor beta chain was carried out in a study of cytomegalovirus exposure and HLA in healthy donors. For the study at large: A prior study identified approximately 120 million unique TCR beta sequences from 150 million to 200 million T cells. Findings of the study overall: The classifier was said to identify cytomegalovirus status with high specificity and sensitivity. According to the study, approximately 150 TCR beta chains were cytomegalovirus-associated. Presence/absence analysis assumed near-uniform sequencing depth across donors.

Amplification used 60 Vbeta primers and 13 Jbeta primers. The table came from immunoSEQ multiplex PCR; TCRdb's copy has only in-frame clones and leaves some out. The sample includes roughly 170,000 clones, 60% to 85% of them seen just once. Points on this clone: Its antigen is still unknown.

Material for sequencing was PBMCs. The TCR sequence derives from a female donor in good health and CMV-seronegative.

CDR3 amino acids: CASLGGHHNEQFF. In nucleotides, the CDR3 is TGTGCCAGCCTGGGAGGGCACCACAATGAGCAGTTCTTC. The V gene is TRBV11-1, the J gene TRBJ2-1, with 7 positions matching TRBD2. Germline V CDR1 and CDR2: SGHAT, FQDESV (reference sequence). Trimming at V came to 8 bases and at J to 5 bases, leaving 6 bases not matched to a gene. CDR3 length: 13 residues. Full variable domain (outside the CDR3, taken from reference TRBV11-1 and TRBJ2-1): EAEVAQSPRYKITEKSQAVAFWCDPISGHATLYWYRQILGQGPELLVQFQDESVVDDSQLPKDRFSAERLKGVDSTLKIQPAELGDSAMYLCASLGGHHNEQFFGPGTRLTVL.